This T cell receptor beta chain emerged from a study of cytomegalovirus exposure and HLA in healthy donors. In the study overall: According to later analysis, the same platform produced the 120 validation and several hundred first-cohort repertoires.

Worth noting for this clone: What it binds is not known.

Regarding the study as a whole: Rare sequences made up most TCRs, while some public TCRs were found in many donors. For cytomegalovirus status, the classifier reportedly gave diagnoses with high specificity and sensitivity. Cytomegalovirus-associated TCR beta chains were listed, numbering 150 to 200.

The protocol was immunoSEQ multiplex PCR, while the TCRdb copy is restricted to in-frame clones and leaves out a portion. The table includes some 130,000 clones, roughly 79% detected once. Germline CDR1 and CDR2: SGHNT and YYREEE (reference sequence). Deletions cut 5 bases from V and 9 bases from J, with 9 bases between. The CDR3 runs to 11 residues. Sequencing was carried out using PBMCs. The source of this sequence is a man between 25 and 39 years old in good health and CMV-seropositive. The chain combines TRBV5-4 with TRBJ2-1, with D uncertain. The CDR3 DNA reads as TGTGCCAGCAGTCGGCTAGGTGAGCAGTTCTTC. Its protein product is CASSRLGEQFF.